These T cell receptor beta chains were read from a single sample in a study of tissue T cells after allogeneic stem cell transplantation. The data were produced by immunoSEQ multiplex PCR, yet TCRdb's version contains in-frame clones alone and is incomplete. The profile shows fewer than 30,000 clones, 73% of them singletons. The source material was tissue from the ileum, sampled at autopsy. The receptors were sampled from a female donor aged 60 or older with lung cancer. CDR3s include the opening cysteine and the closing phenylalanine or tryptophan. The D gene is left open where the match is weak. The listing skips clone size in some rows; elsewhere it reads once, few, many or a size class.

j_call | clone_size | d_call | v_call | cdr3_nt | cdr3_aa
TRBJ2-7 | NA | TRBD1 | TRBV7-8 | TGTGCCAGCAGCTTATCAACAGGGACAGGGATAGGCGAGCAGTACTTC | CASSLSTGTGIGEQYF
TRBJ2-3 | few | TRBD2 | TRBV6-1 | TGTGCCAGCAGTGGGAGACTAGCGGCTAGCACAGATACGCAGTATTTT | CASSGRLAASTDTQYF
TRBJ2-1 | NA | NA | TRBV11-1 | TGTGCCAGCACCGCGGGTACCTCCTACAATGAGCAGTTCTTC | CASTAGTSYNEQFF
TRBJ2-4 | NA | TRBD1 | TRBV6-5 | TGTGCCAGCAGCCTGGACACAGGGGCTGGAAACATTCAGTACTTC | CASSLDTGAGNIQYF
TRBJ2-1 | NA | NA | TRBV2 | TGTGCCAGCAGGCCCCTCCGGGACAATTACTTAGGGGATGAGCAGTTCTTC | CASRPLRDNYLGDEQFF
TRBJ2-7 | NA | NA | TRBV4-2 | TGTGCCAGCAGCCCGACGGGACTCAGGATTTACGAGCAGTACTTC | CASSPTGLRIYEQYF
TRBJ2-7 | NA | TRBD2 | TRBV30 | TGTGCCTGGAGTAGGGGACTAGCGGGAAGATACGAGCAGTACTTC | CAWSRGLAGRYEQYF
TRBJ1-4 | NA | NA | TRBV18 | TGTGCCAGCTCAAACGATTGGATAACCTCCGAAAAACTGTTTTTT | CASSNDWITSEKLFF
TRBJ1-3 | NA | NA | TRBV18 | TGTGCCAGCTCCCGTTACAGCCTCTCTGGAAACACCATATATTTT | CASSRYSLSGNTIYF
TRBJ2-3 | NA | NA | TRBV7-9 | TGTGCCAGCAGCTCCAGAACTAGCACAGATACGCAGTATTTT | CASSSRTSTDTQYF
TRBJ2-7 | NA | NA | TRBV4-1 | TGCGCCAGCAGCCAGACAAGGGAGAATAACGAGCAGTACTTC | CASSQTRENNEQYF
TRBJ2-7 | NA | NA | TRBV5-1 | TGCGCCAGCAGTCCGGACGGCTACGAGCAGTACTTC | CASSPDGYEQYF
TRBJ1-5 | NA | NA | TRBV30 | TGTGCCTGGGCGCGGGGGCCTCAGCCCCAGCATTTT | CAWARGPQPQHF
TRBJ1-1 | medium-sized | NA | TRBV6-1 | TGTGCCAGCAGAGAAGGGGGGAAAACTGAAGCTTTCTTT | CASREGGKTEAFF
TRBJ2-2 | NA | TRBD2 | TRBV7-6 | TGTGCCAGCAGCTCGAGCGGGAACTCGAACACCGGGGAGCTGTTTTTT | CASSSSGNSNTGELFF
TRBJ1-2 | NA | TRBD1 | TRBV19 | TGTGCCAGTAGTATGGGGGACAGGGACTATGGCTACACCTTC | CASSMGDRDYGYTF
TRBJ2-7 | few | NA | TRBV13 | TGTGCCAGCAGCTCCATTAACAGGGTCGGCGAGCAGTACTTC | CASSSINRVGEQYF
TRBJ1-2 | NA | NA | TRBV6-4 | TGTGCCAGGCGAGGGGGGGAATCTTACTATGGCTACACCTTC | CARRGGESYYGYTF
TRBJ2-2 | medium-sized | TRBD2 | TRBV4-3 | TGCGCCAGCAGCCAAGATAGGGCTAGCGGCTTAGATGGCGGGGAGCTGTTTTTT | CASSQDRASGLDGGELFF